This is a list of T cell receptor beta chains from one sample in a study of spatial heterogeneity in lung cancer. A single record per CDR3 protein comes from TCRdb applying MiXCR to the 5' RACE reads. The profile shows around 24,000 distinct CDR3 sequences, over 10% of them singletons. This specimen was PBMCs, taken at surgery. Source of these receptors: a female donor with early-stage non-small cell lung cancer. Both conserved end residues are part of each CDR3. D genes are given only for firm matches. Only part of the rows carry a size: once, few, many, or a class if the clone is expanded.

j_call d_call clone_size v_call cdr3_aa cdr3_nt
TRBJ1-6 . many TRBV14 CASSPRLNSPLHF TGTGCCAGCAGCCCTAGGCTGAATTCACCCCTCCACTTT
TRBJ1-6 . many TRBV9 CASSVEGSSYNSPLHF TGTGCCAGCAGCGTAGAGGGGAGCTCCTATAATTCACCCCTCCACTTT
TRBJ2-5 . many TRBV20-1 CSARDQAGPTETQYF TGCAGTGCTAGAGATCAGGCAGGGCCCACAGAGACCCAGTACTTC
TRBJ1-5 . many TRBV20-1 CSASRRADSNQPQHF TGCAGTGCTAGCCGCAGGGCAGATAGCAATCAGCCCCAGCATTTT
TRBJ2-3 TRBD2 few TRBV27 CASSLTSGGARDTDTQYF TGTGCCAGCAGTCTGACTAGCGGGGGGGCCCGTGACACAGATACGCAGTATTTT
TRBJ2-5 . . TRBV15 CATSRDQRGRGETQYF TGTGCCACCAGCAGAGATCAACGGGGGCGAGGGGAGACCCAGTACTTC
TRBJ2-1 . . TRBV2 CASRARVRTYNEQFF TGTGCCAGCAGGGCCAGGGTTAGGACCTACAATGAGCAGTTCTTC
TRBJ1-1 . many TRBV20-1 CSALPGQLTEAFF TGCAGTGCGCTCCCGGGACAATTAACTGAAGCTTTCTTT
TRBJ2-3 . many TRBV12-3/TRBV12-4 CASSFLGTDTQYF TGTGCCAGCAGTTTTTTGGGGACAGATACGCAGTATTTT
TRBJ2-2 . many TRBV7-9 CASSFQPFTVTGELFF TGTGCCAGCAGCTTCCAACCCTTCACAGTTACCGGGGAGCTGTTTTTT
TRBJ2-3 . many TRBV19 CASSVSGPGTNTDTQYF TGTGCCAGTAGTGTGTCGGGACCCGGAACGAACACAGATACGCAGTATTTT
TRBJ1-2 . few TRBV6-2/TRBV6-3 CASSVTASYGYTF TGTGCCAGCAGTGTGACAGCGTCCTATGGCTACACCTTC
TRBJ2-3 . many TRBV19 CASKTGTYTDTQYF TGTGCCAGCAAAACCGGGACTTACACAGATACGCAGTATTTT
TRBJ1-4 . many TRBV18 CASSPKNWRVDEKLFF TGTGCCAGCTCACCCAAAAACTGGAGGGTCGATGAAAAACTGTTTTTT
TRBJ1-2 . many TRBV2 CASSRDGNYGYTF TGTGCCAGCAGCCGGGACGGAAACTATGGCTACACCTTC
TRBJ1-1 TRBD1 many TRBV7-2 CASSLVWTGNTEAFF TGTGCCAGCAGCCTTGTCTGGACAGGGAACACTGAAGCTTTCTTT
TRBJ1-2 TRBD1 . TRBV2 CASSWDRDDGYTF TGTGCCAGCAGTTGGGACAGGGACGATGGCTACACCTTC
TRBJ2-7 . many TRBV18 CASSPPGTLNYEQYF TGTGCCAGCTCACCACCTGGGACTCTCAACTACGAGCAGTACTTC
TRBJ2-7 TRBD2 many TRBV5-5 CASSWGRLAATSYEQYF TGTGCCAGCAGCTGGGGCAGGCTAGCGGCGACGTCCTACGAGCAGTACTTC
TRBJ1-4 . . TRBV27 CASASRGARSEKLFF TGTGCCAGCGCCAGTCGGGGGGCGCGGAGTGAAAAACTGTTTTTT
TRBJ2-5 . many TRBV28 CASSLNSETQYF TGTGCCAGCAGTTTGAACTCGGAGACCCAGTACTTC
TRBJ2-1 . once TRBV6-8 CASSYVLQEHNEQFF TGTGCCAGCAGTTACGTATTACAGGAGCACAATGAGCAGTTCTTC
TRBJ2-1 TRBD1 . TRBV2 CATTGQGGEQFF TGTGCCACCACAGGACAGGGAGGTGAGCAGTTCTTC
TRBJ1-5 . few TRBV7-2 CASSLAEHSQPQHF TGTGCCAGCAGCTTAGCGGAACATAGCCAGCCCCAGCATTTT
TRBJ2-5 . many TRBV6-1 CASRDTGTQYF TGTGCCAGCAGGGACACAGGGACCCAGTACTTC
TRBJ2-4 TRBD1 many TRBV4-2 CASSQEGQEFIAKNIQYF TGTGCCAGCAGCCAAGAAGGACAGGAGTTTATAGCCAAAAACATTCAGTACTTC
TRBJ2-1 TRBD2 many TRBV30 CAWSTGLAGNNEQFF TGTGCCTGGAGTACGGGACTAGCGGGGAACAATGAGCAGTTCTTC
TRBJ1-5 TRBD1 many TRBV18 CASSPDRVGGNQPQHF TGTGCCAGCTCACCGGACAGGGTTGGGGGCAATCAGCCCCAGCATTTT
TRBJ2-3 . many TRBV7-2 CASKASVQGTDTQYF TGTGCCAGCAAAGCTTCGGTACAGGGCACAGATACGCAGTATTTT
TRBJ2-5 TRBD1 once TRBV29-1 CSVEPQGVGETQYF TGCAGCGTTGAGCCCCAGGGGGTAGGAGAGACCCAGTACTTC
TRBJ2-7 . . TRBV10-3 CAIGTGPAYEQYF TGTGCCATCGGAACGGGACCAGCCTACGAGCAGTACTTC
TRBJ1-5 . many TRBV28 CASSLVAGAGMSNQPQHF TGTGCCAGCAGTTTGGTCGCTGGAGCGGGGATGAGCAATCAGCCCCAGCATTTT
TRBJ1-4 . many TRBV7-3 CASSPSGATNEKLFF TGTGCCAGCAGCCCATCAGGAGCAACTAATGAAAAACTGTTTTTT
TRBJ1-4 . many TRBV20-1 CSGLTATNEKLFF TGCAGTGGACTGACAGCAACTAATGAAAAACTGTTTTTT
TRBJ2-5 . . TRBV20-1 CSAAPGGETQYF TGCAGTGCTGCTCCTGGGGGAGAGACCCAGTACTTC
TRBJ1-5 . many TRBV7-9 CASSPTHGQPQHF TGTGCCAGCAGCCCGACACATGGGCAGCCCCAGCATTTT
TRBJ2-3 . many TRBV28 CAISLRGANTDTQYF TGTGCCATTTCGCTACGGGGGGCCAACACAGATACGCAGTATTTT
TRBJ2-2 . . TRBV20-1 CSARDRERANTGELFF TGCAGTGCTAGAGACAGGGAAAGGGCGAACACCGGGGAGCTGTTTTTT
TRBJ2-3 . many TRBV10-3 CAIKESTDTQYF TGTGCCATCAAGGAAAGCACAGATACGCAGTATTTT
TRBJ2-5 TRBD1 many TRBV30 CAWSEGTGGIIQETQYF TGTGCCTGGAGTGAAGGGACAGGGGGCATAATCCAAGAGACCCAGTACTTC
TRBJ2-3 TRBD2 many TRBV28 CASSPRLAGSTDTQYF TGTGCCAGCAGCCCGCGACTAGCGGGTAGCACAGATACGCAGTATTTT
TRBJ1-5 TRBD1 few TRBV6-2/TRBV6-3 CASSPDRVNQPQHF TGTGCCAGCAGTCCCGACAGGGTAAATCAGCCCCAGCATTTT
TRBJ2-5 . many TRBV19 CASSVASYGTQYF TGTGCCAGTAGTGTTGCCTCCTACGGGACCCAGTACTTC
TRBJ2-5 . many TRBV11-1 CASSPGTYLIGTQYF TGTGCCAGCAGCCCCGGGACTTACCTGATTGGGACCCAGTACTTC
TRBJ2-1 . many TRBV7-6 CASSPGGHLLVEQFF TGTGCCAGCAGCCCGGGCGGACACCTACTGGTGGAGCAGTTCTTC
TRBJ2-5 TRBD1 many TRBV19 CASSIRQGETQYF TGTGCCAGTAGTATTAGACAGGGGGAGACCCAGTACTTC